This is a list of T cell receptor beta chains from one sample in a study of regulatory T cells in long-lasting Graves disease. TCRdb independently ran MiXCR on the multiplex PCR reads; one entry per CDR3 protein. The table lists about 380,000 distinct CDR3 sequences, 15% to 19% of them singletons, with 22% in the top ten. The sequences come from peripheral blood mononuclear cells (PBMCs), collected at new diagnosis, from a patient treated with antithyroid drugs. All receptors derive from a female donor with Graves disease. The CDR3 runs from the conserved cysteine through the conserved F or W. D genes are given only for firm matches. Expanded clones get a size class; other rows say once, few or many, or leave the size out.

>TRBV12-3/TRBV12-4|.|13|TRBJ2-3|many
TGTGCCAGCAGTTCCGACCGCACAGATACGCAGTATTTT
CASSSDRTDTQYF
>TRBV28|.|14|TRBJ1-4|few
TGTGCCAGCAGCGGTCCCCGGGGGGGCGAAAAACTGTTTTTT
CASSGPRGGEKLFF
>TRBV24-1|.|12|TRBJ2-3|many
TGTGCCACCAGTGATATCACAGATACGCAGTATTTT
CATSDITDTQYF
>TRBV6-1|TRBD1|15|TRBJ1-2|many
TGTGCCAGCAGAGCCGGACAGGCCCTTTTCTATGGCTACACCTTC
CASRAGQALFYGYTF
>TRBV12-3/TRBV12-4|.|19|TRBJ2-3|many
TGTGCCACCGTTCTCGGTTTCAGCGTCCCCCCCGGCCCTACAGATACGCAGTATTTT
CATVLGFSVPPGPTDTQYF
>TRBV14|.|13|TRBJ1-2|many
TGTGCCAGCAGCCAAGACTATTTGCTAGAGTACACCTTC
CASSQDYLLEYTF
>TRBV2|TRBD1|14|TRBJ1-2|many
TGTGCCAGCAGTGAACAGGGGGCCTACTATGGCTACACCTTC
CASSEQGAYYGYTF
>TRBV19|TRBD2|15|TRBJ2-3|few
TGTGCCAGTAGTGGAGCGGGGAGGGGCCGAGATACGCAGTATTTT
CASSGAGRGRDTQYF
>TRBV3-1|.|12|TRBJ2-7|.
TGTGCCAGCAGCCAAGAGGGCCGGGAGCAGTACTTC
CASSQEGREQYF
>TRBV5-5|TRBD2|16|TRBJ2-3|many
TGTGCCAGCAGCTTGGTTGCTAGCGGTAGCACAGATACGCAGTATTTT
CASSLVASGSTDTQYF
>TRBV3-1|TRBD2|16|TRBJ2-1|many
TGTGCCAGCAGCCACCGGACTAGCGGGGGGGGAAATGAGCAGTTCTTC
CASSHRTSGGGNEQFF